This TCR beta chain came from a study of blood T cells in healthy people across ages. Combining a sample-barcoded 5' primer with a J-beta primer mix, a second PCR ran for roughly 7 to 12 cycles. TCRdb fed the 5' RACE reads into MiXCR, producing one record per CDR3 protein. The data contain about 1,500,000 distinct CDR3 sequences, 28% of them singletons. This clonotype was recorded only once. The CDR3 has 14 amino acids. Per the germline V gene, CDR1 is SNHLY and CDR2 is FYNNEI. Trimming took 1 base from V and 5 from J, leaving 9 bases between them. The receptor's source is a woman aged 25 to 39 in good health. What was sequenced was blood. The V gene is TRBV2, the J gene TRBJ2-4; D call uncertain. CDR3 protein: CASSEGYWENIQYF. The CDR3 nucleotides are TGTGCCAGCAGTGAAGGGTATTGGGAAAACATTCAGTACTTC.